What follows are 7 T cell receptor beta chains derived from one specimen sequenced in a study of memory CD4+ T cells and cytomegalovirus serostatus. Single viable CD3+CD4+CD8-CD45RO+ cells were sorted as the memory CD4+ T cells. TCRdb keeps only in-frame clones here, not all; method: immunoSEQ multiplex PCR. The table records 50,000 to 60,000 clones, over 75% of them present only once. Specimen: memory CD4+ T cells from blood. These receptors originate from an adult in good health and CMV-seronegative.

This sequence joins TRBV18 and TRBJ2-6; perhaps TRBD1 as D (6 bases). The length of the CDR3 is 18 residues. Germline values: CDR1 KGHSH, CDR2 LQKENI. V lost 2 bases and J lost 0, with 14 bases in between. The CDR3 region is CASSPYTGRGSGANVLTF. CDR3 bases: TGTGCCAGCTCACCATACACAGGGCGTGGCTCTGGGGCCAACGTCCTGACTTTC.

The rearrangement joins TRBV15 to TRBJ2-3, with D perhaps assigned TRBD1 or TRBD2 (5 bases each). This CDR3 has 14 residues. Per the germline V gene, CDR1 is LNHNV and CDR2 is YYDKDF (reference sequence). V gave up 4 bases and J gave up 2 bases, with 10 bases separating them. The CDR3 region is CATSTTGPTDTQYF. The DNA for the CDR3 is TGTGCCACCAGCACTACGGGGCCCACAGATACGCAGTATTTT.

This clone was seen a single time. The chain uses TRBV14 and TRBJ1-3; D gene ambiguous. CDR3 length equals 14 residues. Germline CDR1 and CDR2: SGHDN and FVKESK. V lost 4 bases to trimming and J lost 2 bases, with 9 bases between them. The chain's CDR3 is CASSLALAGNTIYF. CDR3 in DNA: TGTGCCAGCAGCCTTGCCCTGGCTGGAAACACCATATATTTT.

The CDR3 DNA follows: TGTGCCAGTAGTATACAGTTAAGGGTCGGACAGATCCAGCCCCAGCATTTT. Translation gives CASSIQLRVGQIQPQHF. The chain combines TRBV19 with TRBJ1-5, with D tentatively TRBD1 (6 bases). V lost 2 bases to trimming and J lost 7 bases, with 21 bases between them. This CDR3 has 17 amino acids. From germline, CDR1 is LNHDA and CDR2 SQIVND (reference sequence).

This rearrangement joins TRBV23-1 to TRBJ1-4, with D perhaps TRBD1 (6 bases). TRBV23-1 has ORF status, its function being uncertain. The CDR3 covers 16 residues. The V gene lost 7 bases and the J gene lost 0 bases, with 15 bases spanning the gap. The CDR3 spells CASIPGTPATNEKLFF. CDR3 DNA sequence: TGCGCCAGCATACCCGGGACACCCGCAACTAATGAAAAACTGTTTTTT.

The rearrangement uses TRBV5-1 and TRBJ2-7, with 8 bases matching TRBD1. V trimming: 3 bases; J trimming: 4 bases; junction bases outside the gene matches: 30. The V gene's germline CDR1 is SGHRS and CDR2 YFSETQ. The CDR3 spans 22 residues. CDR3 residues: CASSWEGAGGARARITRYEQYF. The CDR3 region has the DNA TGCGCCAGCAGCTGGGAAGGGGCAGGGGGCGCCCGGGCCCGAATAACGCGATACGAGCAGTACTTC.

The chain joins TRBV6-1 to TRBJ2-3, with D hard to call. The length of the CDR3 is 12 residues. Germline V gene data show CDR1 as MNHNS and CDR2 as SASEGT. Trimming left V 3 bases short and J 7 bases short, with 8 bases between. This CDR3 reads CASSEGGYTQYF. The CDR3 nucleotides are TGTGCCAGCAGTGAGGGCGGATATACGCAGTATTTT.